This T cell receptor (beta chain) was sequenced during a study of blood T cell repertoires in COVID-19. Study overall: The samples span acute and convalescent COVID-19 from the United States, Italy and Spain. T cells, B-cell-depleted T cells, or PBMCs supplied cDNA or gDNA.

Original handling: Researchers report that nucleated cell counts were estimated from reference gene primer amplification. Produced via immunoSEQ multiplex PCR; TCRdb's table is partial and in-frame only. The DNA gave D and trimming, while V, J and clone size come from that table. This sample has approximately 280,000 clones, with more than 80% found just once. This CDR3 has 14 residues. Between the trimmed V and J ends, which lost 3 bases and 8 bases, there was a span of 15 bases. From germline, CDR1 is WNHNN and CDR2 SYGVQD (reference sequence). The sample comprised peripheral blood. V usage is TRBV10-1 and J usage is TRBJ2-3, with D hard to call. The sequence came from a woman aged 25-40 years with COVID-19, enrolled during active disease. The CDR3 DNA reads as TGCGCCAGCAGTGACTCCTCGGGTTTTGTTACGCAGTATTTT. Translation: CASSDSSGFVTQYF.